This record concerns one T cell receptor (beta chain) sequence. The CDR3 extends over 17 amino acids. V lost 5 bases to trimming and J lost 1 base, with 18 bases between them. CDR1 is MNHEY and CDR2 is SMNVEV in the germline V gene (reference sequence). This sample was included in a study of blood T cell repertoires in COVID-19. Per the original data handling: Amplification of reference gene primers provided the estimated nucleated cell counts. Method: immunoSEQ multiplex PCR; TCRdb's copy keeps in-frame clones and lacks some. The V and J calls and the clone size are those of that table, but D and trimming were determined from the DNA. This sample yields about 160,000 clones, of which almost 85% are seen a single time; around a fifth belongs to the top ten.

Sample: peripheral blood. This rearrangement joins TRBV27 to TRBJ1-5, with D perhaps matching TRBD1 (6 bases). This sequence originates from a woman older than 75 with acute or convalescent COVID-19. The CDR3 DNA reads TGTGCCAGCAGTAAGGGGGGGGGCACAGCAAGCAATCAGCCCCAGCATTTT. Amino acids: CASSKGGGTASNQPQHF.